The following is a T cell receptor (beta chain) sequence with its context. As yet, its antigen is unknown. This sample stems from a study of shared clonotypes between healthy human individuals. Whole-study context: Participating donors consisted of two women and a few men aged 18 to 49. Three plates were used per donor for CD4 naive, three for CD4 memory, two for CD8 naive and one for CD8 memory. Study outcomes and limitations: Larger estimated richness was generally seen in naive subsets than in memory subsets.

Genomic DNA belonging to each subset was distributed in equal measure over several immunoSEQ plates. Measured with immunoSEQ multiplex PCR; TCRdb has only the in-frame clones, and not every one. The sample consists of roughly 2 million clones, 95% of them appearing once. From germline, CDR1 is SNHLY and CDR2 FYNNEI. This CDR3 spans 14 amino acids. Trimming removed 5 bases at V and 5 bases at J, with 15 bases between. The genes are TRBV2 and TRBJ1-1, with D possibly being TRBD1 (5 bases). The sequenced sample consisted of naive CD4+ T cells sorted from blood. This sample's subset: CD45RA+ positively selected. The source of this sequence is a man younger than 30 in good health. The CDR3, as DNA: TGTGCCAGCAGTTATAGGGGACCGGGGACTGAAGCTTTCTTT. Amino acids: CASSYRGPGTEAFF.